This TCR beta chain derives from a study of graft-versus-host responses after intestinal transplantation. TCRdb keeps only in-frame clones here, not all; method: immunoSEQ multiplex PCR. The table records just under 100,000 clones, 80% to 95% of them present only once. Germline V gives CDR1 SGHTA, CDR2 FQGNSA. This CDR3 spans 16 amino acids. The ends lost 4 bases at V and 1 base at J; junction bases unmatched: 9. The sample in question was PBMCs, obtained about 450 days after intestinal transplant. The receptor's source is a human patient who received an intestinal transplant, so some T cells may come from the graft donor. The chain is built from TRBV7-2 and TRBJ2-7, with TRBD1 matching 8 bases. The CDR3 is CASSSPRGRGSYEQYF. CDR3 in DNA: TGTGCCAGCAGCTCCCCCAGGGGGCGCGGGTCCTACGAGCAGTACTTC.